This T cell receptor beta chain comes out of a study of T-cell memory formation after mild COVID-19. This CDR3 spans 13 amino acids. Trimming stripped 4 bases from V and 2 bases from J, with 8 bases between. Germline lookup yields CDR1 SEHNR and CDR2 FQNEAQ (reference sequence). TCRdb reprocessed the 5' RACE reads via MiXCR and lists one record per CDR3 protein. This table holds about 140,000 distinct CDR3 sequences, roughly 14% found once. Sequencing was performed on PBMCs or a T cell subset sorted from them (not recorded which). The TCR comes from an adult woman who had mild COVID-19 (a few samples of this study predate the infection). Cell type and time point are not known. This chain links TRBV7-9 with TRBJ1-1; D not resolved. The chain's CDR3 is CASSSLYNTEAFF. The CDR3 DNA reads TGTGCCAGCAGCTCTCTTTACAACACTGAAGCTTTCTTT. Full variable domain (missing parts from reference TRBV7-9 and TRBJ1-1): DTGVSQNPRHKITKRGQNVTFRCDPISEHNRLYWYRQTLGQGPEFLTYFQNEAQLEKSRLLSDRFSAERPKGSFSTLEIQRTEQGDSAMYLCASSSLYNTEAFFGQGTRLTVV.